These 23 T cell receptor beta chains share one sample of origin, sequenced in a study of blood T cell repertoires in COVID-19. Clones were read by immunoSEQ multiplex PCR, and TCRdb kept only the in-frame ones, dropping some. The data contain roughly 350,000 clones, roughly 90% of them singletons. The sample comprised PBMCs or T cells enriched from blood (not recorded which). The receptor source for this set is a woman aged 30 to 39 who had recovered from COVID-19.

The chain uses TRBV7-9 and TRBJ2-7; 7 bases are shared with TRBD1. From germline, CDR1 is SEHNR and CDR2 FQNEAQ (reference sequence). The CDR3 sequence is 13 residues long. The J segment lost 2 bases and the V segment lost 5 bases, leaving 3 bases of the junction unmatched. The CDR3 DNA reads TGTGCCAGCAGCCGACAGGGTACCTACGAGCAGTACTTC. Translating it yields CASSRQGTYEQYF.

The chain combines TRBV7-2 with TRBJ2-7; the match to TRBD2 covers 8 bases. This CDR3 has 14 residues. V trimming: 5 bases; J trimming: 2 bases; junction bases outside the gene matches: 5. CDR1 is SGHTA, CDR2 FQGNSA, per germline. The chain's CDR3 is CASSQAGLAYEQYF. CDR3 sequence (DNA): TGTGCCAGCAGCCAAGCGGGACTAGCCTACGAGCAGTACTTC.

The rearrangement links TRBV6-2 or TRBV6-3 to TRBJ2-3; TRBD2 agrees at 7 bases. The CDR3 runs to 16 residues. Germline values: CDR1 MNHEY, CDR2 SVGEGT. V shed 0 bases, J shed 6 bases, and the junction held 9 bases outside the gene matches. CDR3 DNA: TGTGCCAGCAGTTACTCCCGGGGGATGGGAGGGGATACGCAGTATTTT. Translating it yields CASSYSRGMGGDTQYF.

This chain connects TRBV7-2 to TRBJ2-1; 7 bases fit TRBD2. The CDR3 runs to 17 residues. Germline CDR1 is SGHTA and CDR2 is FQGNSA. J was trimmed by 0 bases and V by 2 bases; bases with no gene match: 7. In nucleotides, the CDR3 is TGTGCCAGCAGCTTAATGTCCGGGGGGAGCTCCTACAATGAGCAGTTCTTC. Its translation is CASSLMSGGSSYNEQFF.

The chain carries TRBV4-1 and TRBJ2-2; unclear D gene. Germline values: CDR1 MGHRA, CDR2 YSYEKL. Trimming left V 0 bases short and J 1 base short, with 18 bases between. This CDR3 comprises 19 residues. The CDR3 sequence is CASSQEEEVPDMNTGELFF. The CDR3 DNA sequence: TGCGCCAGCAGCCAAGAGGAAGAAGTCCCCGACATGAACACCGGGGAGCTGTTTTTT.

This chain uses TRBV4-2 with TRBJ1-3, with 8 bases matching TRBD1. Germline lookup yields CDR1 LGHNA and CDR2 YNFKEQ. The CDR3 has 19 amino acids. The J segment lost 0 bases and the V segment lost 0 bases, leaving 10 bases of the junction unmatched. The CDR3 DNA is TGTGCCAGCAGCCAAGATTCCGGGACAGGCCTGCTCTCTGGAAACACCATATATTTT. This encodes CASSQDSGTGLLSGNTIYF.

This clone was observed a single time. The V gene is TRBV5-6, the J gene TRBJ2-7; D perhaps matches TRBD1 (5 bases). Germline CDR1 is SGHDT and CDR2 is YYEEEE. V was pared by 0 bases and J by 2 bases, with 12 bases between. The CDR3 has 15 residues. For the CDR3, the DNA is TGTGCCAGCAGCTTGGGGCAGGGTGTCGCCTACGAGCAGTACTTC. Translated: CASSLGQGVAYEQYF.

Here the CDR3 reads CASSLVEGQGAPTNEKLFF. DNA for the CDR3: TGTGCCAGCAGTTTAGTAGAGGGACAGGGGGCTCCAACTAATGAAAAACTGTTTTTT. The chain joins TRBV27 to TRBJ1-4; 12 bases agree with TRBD1. CDR1 is MNHEY and CDR2 is SMNVEV in the germline V gene (reference sequence). Losses at the gene ends were 2 bases for V and 0 bases for J; bases not matched to a gene: 7. The CDR3 consists of 19 residues.

The CDR3 DNA follows: TGTGCCAGCAGAACAGGGGGCGAATACACTGAAGCTTTCTTT. Protein sequence: CASRTGGEYTEAFF. V usage is TRBV28 and J usage is TRBJ1-1; TRBD1 matches 9 bases. Trimming cost V 6 bases and J 3 bases; bases outside gene matches: 5. The CDR3 has 14 residues. Germline lookup yields CDR1 MDHEN and CDR2 SYDVKM. Using reference TRBV28 and TRBJ1-1 for the parts outside the CDR3, the full variable domain is DVKVTQSSRYLVKRTGEKVFLECVQDMDHENMFWYRQDPGLGLRLIYFSYDVKMKEKGDIPEGYSVSREKKERFSLILESASTNQTSMYLCASRTGGEYTEAFFGQGTRLTVV.

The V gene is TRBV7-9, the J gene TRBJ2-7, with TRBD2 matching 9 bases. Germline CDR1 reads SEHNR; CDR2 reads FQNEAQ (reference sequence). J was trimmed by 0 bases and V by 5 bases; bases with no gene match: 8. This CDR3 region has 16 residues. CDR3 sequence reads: CASSRKIAGASYEQYF. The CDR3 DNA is TGTGCCAGCAGCCGCAAAATAGCGGGAGCCTCCTACGAGCAGTACTTC.

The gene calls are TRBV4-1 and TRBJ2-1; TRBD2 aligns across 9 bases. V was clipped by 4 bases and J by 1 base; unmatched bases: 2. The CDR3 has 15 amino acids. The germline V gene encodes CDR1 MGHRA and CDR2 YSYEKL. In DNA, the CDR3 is TGCGCCAGCAGCCCAGCGGGGGGATCCTACAATGAGCAGTTCTTC. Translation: CASSPAGGSYNEQFF.

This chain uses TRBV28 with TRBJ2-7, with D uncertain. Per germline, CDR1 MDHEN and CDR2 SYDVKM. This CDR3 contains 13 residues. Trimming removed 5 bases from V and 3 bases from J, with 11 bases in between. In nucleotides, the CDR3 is TGTGCCAGCAGTCCCCGGTCCCTCTACGAGCAGTACTTC. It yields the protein CASSPRSLYEQYF.

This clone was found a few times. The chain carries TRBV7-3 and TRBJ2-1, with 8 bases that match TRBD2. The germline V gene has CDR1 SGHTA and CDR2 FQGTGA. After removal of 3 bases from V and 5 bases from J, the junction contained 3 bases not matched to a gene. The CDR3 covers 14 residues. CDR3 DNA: TGTGCCAGCAGCTTTAGCGGGGAAAACAATGAGCAGTTCTTC. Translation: CASSFSGENNEQFF.

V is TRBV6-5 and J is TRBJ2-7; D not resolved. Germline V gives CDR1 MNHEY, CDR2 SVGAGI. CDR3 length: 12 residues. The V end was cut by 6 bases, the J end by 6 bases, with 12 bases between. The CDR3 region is CASRGTLAEQYF. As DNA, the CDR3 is TGTGCCAGCAGGGGCACGCTCGCCGAGCAGTACTTC.

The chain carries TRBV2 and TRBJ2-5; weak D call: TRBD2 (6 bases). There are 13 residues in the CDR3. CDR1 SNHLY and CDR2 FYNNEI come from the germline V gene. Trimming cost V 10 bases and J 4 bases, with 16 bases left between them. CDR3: CAIIAGIPETQYF. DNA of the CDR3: TGTGCCATCATCGCGGGGATCCCAGAGACCCAGTACTTC.

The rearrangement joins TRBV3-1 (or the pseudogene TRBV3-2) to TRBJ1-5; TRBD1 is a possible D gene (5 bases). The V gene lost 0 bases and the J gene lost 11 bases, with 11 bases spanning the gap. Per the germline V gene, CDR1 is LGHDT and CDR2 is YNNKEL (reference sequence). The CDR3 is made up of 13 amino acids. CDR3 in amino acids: CASSQDWSGSQHF. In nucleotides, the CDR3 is TGTGCCAGCAGCCAAGATTGGTCAGGGTCCCAGCATTTT.

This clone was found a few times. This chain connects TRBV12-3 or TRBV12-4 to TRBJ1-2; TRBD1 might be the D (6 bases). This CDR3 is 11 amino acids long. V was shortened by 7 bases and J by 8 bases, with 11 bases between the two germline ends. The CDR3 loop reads CASNLGGGYTF. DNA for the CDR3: TGTGCCAGCAACCTAGGGGGAGGCTACACCTTC.

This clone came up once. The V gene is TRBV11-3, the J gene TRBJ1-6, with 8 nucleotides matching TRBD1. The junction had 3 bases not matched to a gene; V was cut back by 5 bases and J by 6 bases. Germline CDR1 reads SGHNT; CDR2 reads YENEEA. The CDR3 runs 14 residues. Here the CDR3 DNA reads TGTGCCAGCAGCAGAGACAGGGGTAATTCACCCCTCCACTTT. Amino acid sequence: CASSRDRGNSPLHF.

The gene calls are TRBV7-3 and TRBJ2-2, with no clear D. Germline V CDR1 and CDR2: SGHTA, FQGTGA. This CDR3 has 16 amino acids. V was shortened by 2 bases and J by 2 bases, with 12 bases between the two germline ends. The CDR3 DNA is TGTGCCAGCAGCTTACTAAGTACGAGAAACACCGGGGAGCTGTTTTTT. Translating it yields CASSLLSTRNTGELFF.

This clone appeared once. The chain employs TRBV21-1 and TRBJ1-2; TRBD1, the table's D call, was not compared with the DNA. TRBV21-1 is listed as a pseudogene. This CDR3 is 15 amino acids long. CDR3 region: CASSKTGAGSCGYTF. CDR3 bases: TGTGCCAGCAGCAAAACAGGGGCGGGTTCTTGCGGCTACACCTTC.

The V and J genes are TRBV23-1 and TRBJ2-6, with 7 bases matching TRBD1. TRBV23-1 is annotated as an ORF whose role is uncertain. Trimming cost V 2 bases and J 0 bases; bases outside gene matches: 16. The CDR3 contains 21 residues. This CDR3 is CASSQGGRDSTLSSGANVLTF. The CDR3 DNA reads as TGCGCCAGCAGTCAAGGCGGTCGGGACAGCACCCTTTCCTCTGGGGCCAACGTCCTGACTTTC.

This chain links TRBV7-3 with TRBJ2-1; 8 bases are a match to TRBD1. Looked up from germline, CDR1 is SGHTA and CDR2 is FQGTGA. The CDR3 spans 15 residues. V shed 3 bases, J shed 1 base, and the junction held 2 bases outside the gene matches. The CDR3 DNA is TGTGCCAGCAGCTTTGACAGGGGATCCTACAATGAGCAGTTCTTC. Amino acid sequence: CASSFDRGSYNEQFF.

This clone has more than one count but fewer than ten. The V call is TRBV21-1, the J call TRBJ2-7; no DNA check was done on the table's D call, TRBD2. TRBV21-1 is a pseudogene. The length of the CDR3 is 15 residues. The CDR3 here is CASSNGTSRSYEQYF. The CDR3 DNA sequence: TGTGCCAGCAGCAATGGGACTAGCCGGTCCTACGAGCAGTACTTC.